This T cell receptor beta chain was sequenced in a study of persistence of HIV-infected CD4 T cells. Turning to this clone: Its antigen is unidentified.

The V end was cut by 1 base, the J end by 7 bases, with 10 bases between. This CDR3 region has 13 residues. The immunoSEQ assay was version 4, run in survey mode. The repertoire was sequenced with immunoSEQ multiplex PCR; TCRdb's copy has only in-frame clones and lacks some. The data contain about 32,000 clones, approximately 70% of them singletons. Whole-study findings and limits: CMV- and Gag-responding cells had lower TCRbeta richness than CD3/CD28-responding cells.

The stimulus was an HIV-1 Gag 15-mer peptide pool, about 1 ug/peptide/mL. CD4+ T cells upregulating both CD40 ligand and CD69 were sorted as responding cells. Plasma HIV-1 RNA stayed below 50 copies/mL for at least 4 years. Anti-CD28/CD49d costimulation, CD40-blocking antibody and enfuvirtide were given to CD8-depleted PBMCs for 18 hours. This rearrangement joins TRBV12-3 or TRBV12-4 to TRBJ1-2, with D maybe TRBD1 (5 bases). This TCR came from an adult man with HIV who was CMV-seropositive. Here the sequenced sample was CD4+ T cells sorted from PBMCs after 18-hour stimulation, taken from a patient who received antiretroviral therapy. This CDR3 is CASSLEGTGGYTF. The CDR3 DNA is TGTGCCAGCAGTTTAGAAGGGACGGGTGGCTACACCTTC.